The 16 T cell receptor beta chains in this list originate from one sample, sequenced in a study of blood T cell repertoires in COVID-19. Profiling relied on immunoSEQ multiplex PCR, and the TCRdb table lists in-frame clones only, not all of them. The repertoire holds some 270,000 clones, with 90% as singletons. The source material was peripheral blood. Receptors were obtained from a woman aged 55-75 years with COVID-19, enrolled during active disease.

This clone occurred many times. This rearrangement joins TRBV19 to TRBJ2-5; 9 bases line up with TRBD1. The CDR3 length is 14 residues. With V trimmed by 5 bases and J by 5 bases, 6 bases remained unmatched. Germline-derived CDR1 and CDR2 are LNHDA and SQIVND (reference sequence). Here the CDR3 DNA reads TGTGCCAGTAGTCCAACAGGGGGCGGTGAGACCCAGTACTTC. Its protein product is CASSPTGGGETQYF.

The rearrangement uses TRBV6-4 and TRBJ2-1, with D perhaps TRBD1 (6 bases). This CDR3 contains 16 residues. V was shortened by 6 bases and J by 4 bases, with 19 bases between the two germline ends. Germline V gives CDR1 MRHNA, CDR2 SNTAGT. DNA for the CDR3: TGTGCCAGCAGCTCTTTACAGGGCGGTAGGTACAATGAGCAGTTCTTC. Protein product: CASSSLQGGRYNEQFF.

The chain recombines TRBV7-2 with TRBJ1-3; D remains ambiguous. CDR3 size: 15 residues. CDR1 is SGHTA, CDR2 FQGNSA, per germline. The ends were cut back, 5 bases at V and 4 bases at J, with 15 bases in the middle. CDR3 coding DNA: TGTGCCAGCAGCGCGACGAGGGCGGGAGGAAACACCATATATTTT. The encoded protein is CASSATRAGGNTIYF.

This clone was seen only once. The V call is TRBV5-6, the J call TRBJ1-5; D gene unclear. The germline CDR1 and CDR2 sequences are SGHDT and YYEEEE. The CDR3 has 13 residues. The V gene lost 0 bases and the J gene lost 6 bases, with 7 bases spanning the gap. DNA for the CDR3: TGTGCCAGCAGCTTGGTAACCGGTCAGCCCCAGCATTTT. This sequence encodes CASSLVTGQPQHF.

The chain is built from TRBV29-1 and TRBJ2-2; TRBD1 matches at 8 bases. Germline V lookup: CDR1 SQVTM, CDR2 ANQGSEA. V trimming: 5 bases; J trimming: 4 bases; junction bases outside the gene matches: 3. The CDR3 length is 13 residues. CDR3 sequence: CSVPGQATGELFF. Written as DNA, the CDR3 is TGCAGCGTTCCGGGACAGGCCACCGGGGAGCTGTTTTTT.

J is TRBJ2-2 and V is TRBV18, with 7 bases that match TRBD1. Trimming at V came to 3 bases and at J to 2 bases, leaving 9 bases not matched to a gene. The germline V gene encodes CDR1 KGHSH and CDR2 LQKENI. This CDR3 is 17 amino acids long. This CDR3 reads CASSPQMRTGNTGELFF. In DNA, the CDR3 is TGTGCCAGCTCACCCCAAATGCGGACAGGAAACACCGGGGAGCTGTTTTTT.

The chain combines TRBV19 with TRBJ2-7; D not resolved. The CDR3 runs 13 residues. Trimming removed 5 bases at V and 2 bases at J, with 10 bases between. Looked up from germline, CDR1 is LNHDA and CDR2 is SQIVND (reference sequence). CDR3 amino acids: CASSPEPPYEQYF. CDR3 DNA sequence: TGTGCCAGTAGTCCGGAGCCCCCCTACGAGCAGTACTTC.

This clone appeared a single time. The V gene is TRBV5-1, the J gene TRBJ1-2, with 10 bases that match TRBD1. This CDR3 has 14 amino acids. Germline CDR1 is SGHRS and CDR2 is YFSETQ. The V gene end was trimmed by 2 bases and the J gene end by 7 bases; junction bases not matched to a gene: 5. CDR3 protein: CASSFEWTGGGYTF. In DNA form, the CDR3 reads TGCGCCAGCAGCTTCGAATGGACAGGGGGTGGCTACACCTTC.

This chain links TRBV30 with TRBJ2-6, with a possible D match to TRBD2 (6 bases). The CDR3 runs to 15 residues. Looked up from germline, CDR1 is GTSNPN and CDR2 is SVGIG (reference sequence). V was cut by 2 bases and J by 0 bases, with 8 bases left in between. CDR3 bases: TGTGCCTGGAGTTTGGGGGGCTCTGGGGCCAACGTCCTGACTTTC. Protein sequence: CAWSLGGSGANVLTF.

On this clone: The same CDR3 is also encoded by other DNA sequences in this sample. V usage is TRBV5-1 and J usage is TRBJ2-5; D ambiguous. Trimming left V 4 bases short and J 1 base short, with 2 bases between. CDR1 is SGHRS, CDR2 YFSETQ, per germline. The CDR3 consists of 11 residues. As DNA, the CDR3 is TGCGCCAGCAGCCTCCAAGAGACCCAGTACTTC. Its protein is CASSLQETQYF. Full variable domain (outside the CDR3, taken from reference TRBV5-1 and TRBJ2-5): KAGVTQTPRYLIKTRGQQVTLSCSPISGHRSVSWYQQTPGQGLQFLFEYFSETQRNKGNFPGRFSGRQFSNSRSEMNVSTLELGDSALYLCASSLQETQYFGPGTRLLVL.

The rearrangement joins TRBV5-5 to TRBJ2-7; the D gene is possibly TRBD1 (6 bases). The germline V and J ends were trimmed by 5 bases and 2 bases, with 11 bases remaining between them. This CDR3 spans 13 amino acids. CDR1 is SGHKS and CDR2 is YYEKEE in the germline V gene (reference sequence). The DNA for the CDR3 is TGTGCCAGCAGACTGGACAGCCCCTACGAGCAGTACTTC. As protein: CASRLDSPYEQYF.

The V and J genes are TRBV5-1 and TRBJ1-1; maybe TRBD1 (5 bases). The V end was cut by 4 bases, the J end by 5 bases, with 15 bases between. This CDR3 has 14 amino acids. Per the germline V gene, CDR1 is SGHRS and CDR2 is YFSETQ. DNA for the CDR3: TGCGCCAGCAGCCCGGGAGGGGCAGAGACTGAAGCTTTCTTT. It translates to CASSPGGAETEAFF.

This chain connects TRBV7-2 to TRBJ2-7; no clear D gene. Trimming took off 4 bases at V and 0 bases at J, with 10 bases between the two ends. This CDR3 contains 14 residues. Germline V gene sequence: CDR1 SGHTA, CDR2 FQGNSA. The CDR3 DNA is TGTGCCAGCAGCTCCCCCCTCCGCTCCTACGAGCAGTACTTC. Translated: CASSSPLRSYEQYF.

The table lists this clone with a count of one. The V and J genes are TRBV18 and TRBJ1-5, with D maybe TRBD1 (5 bases). Trimming stripped 4 bases from V and 5 bases from J, with 12 bases between. The length of the CDR3 is 14 residues. Germline V gene data show CDR1 as KGHSH and CDR2 as LQKENI. CDR3 DNA sequence: TGTGCCAGCTCACTTCGCGCAGGGCATCAGCCCCAGCATTTT. This sequence encodes CASSLRAGHQPQHF.

This clone appeared once. The V gene is TRBV20-1, the J gene TRBJ1-1, with D unresolved. CDR3 size: 11 residues. CDR1 is DFQATT, CDR2 SNEGSKA, per germline (reference sequence). V shed 6 bases and J shed 2 bases, with 7 bases lying between them. This CDR3 is CSAYSNTEAFF. DNA for the CDR3: TGCAGTGCATACAGTAACACTGAAGCTTTCTTT.

The gene calls are TRBV6-7 and TRBJ2-1; 11 bases align to TRBD1. TRBV6-7 qualifies as an ORF whose function is uncertain. Losses at the gene ends were 2 bases for V and 9 bases for J; bases not matched to a gene: 21. The CDR3 loop spans 20 amino acids. This CDR3 reads CASSYPIGQGACRARGEQFF. CDR3 bases: TGTGCCAGCAGTTACCCGATAGGACAGGGGGCCTGTAGAGCAAGGGGTGAGCAGTTCTTC.